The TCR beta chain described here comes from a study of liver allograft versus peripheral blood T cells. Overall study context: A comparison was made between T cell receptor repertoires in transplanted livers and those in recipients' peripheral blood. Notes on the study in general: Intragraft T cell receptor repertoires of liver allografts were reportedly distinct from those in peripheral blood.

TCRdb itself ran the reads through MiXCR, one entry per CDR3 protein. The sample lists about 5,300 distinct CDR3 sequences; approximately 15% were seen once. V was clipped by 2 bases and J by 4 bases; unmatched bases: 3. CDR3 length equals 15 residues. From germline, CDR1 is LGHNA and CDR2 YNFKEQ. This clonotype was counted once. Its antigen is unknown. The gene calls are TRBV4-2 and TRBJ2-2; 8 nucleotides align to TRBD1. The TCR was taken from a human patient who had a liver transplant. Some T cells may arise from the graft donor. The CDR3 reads CASSQMTGVTGELFF. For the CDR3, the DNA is TGTGCCAGCAGCCAAATGACAGGGGTCACCGGGGAGCTGTTTTTT.